These 22 T cell receptor beta chains share one sample of origin, sequenced in a study of blood T cell repertoires in COVID-19. Only in-frame clones appear in the TCRdb table, and some are missing; sequencing was by immunoSEQ multiplex PCR. This table holds about 300,000 clones, 80% to 90% found once. The sequencing sample was made of PBMCs or T cells enriched from blood (not recorded which). The receptors were sampled from a man aged 25-40 years who had recovered from COVID-19.

The rearrangement links TRBV6-6 to TRBJ2-1; 7 positions match TRBD2. V dropped 4 bases and J dropped 13; count of bases not matched to a gene: 13. The germline V gene encodes CDR1 MNHNY and CDR2 SVGAGI (reference sequence). The CDR3 sequence is 14 residues long. CDR3 amino acids: CASSSVPFSGLQFF. CDR3 DNA sequence: TGTGCCAGCAGTTCCGTGCCTTTTTCGGGACTACAGTTCTTC.

The rearrangement uses TRBV3-1 (or the pseudogene TRBV3-2) and TRBJ1-2, with TRBD1 identical over 12 bases. Trimming removed 0 bases from V and 3 bases from J; junction bases left unmatched: 8. This CDR3 has 18 residues. Germline V gene lookup returns CDR1 LGHDT and CDR2 YNNKEL (reference sequence). As DNA, the CDR3 is TGTGCCAGCAGCCAAGAAGGTGGGGACAGGGGGCGATACTATGGCTACACCTTC. Amino acid sequence: CASSQEGGDRGRYYGYTF.

The chain combines TRBV29-1 with TRBJ1-1; perhaps TRBD1 as D (5 bases). The CDR3 is made up of 13 amino acids. In germline, CDR1 is SQVTM, CDR2 ANQGSEA. Trimming stripped 7 bases from V and 1 base from J, with 13 bases between. Here the CDR3 reads CSGSGVGNTEAFF. CDR3 DNA: TGCAGCGGATCGGGGGTGGGGAACACTGAAGCTTTCTTT.

The chain employs TRBV6-2 or TRBV6-3 and TRBJ2-5; maybe TRBD2 (6 bases). V shed 4 bases and J shed 4 bases, with 16 bases lying between them. The length of the CDR3 is 15 residues. Germline lookup yields CDR1 MNHEY and CDR2 SVGEGT. In DNA, the CDR3 is TGTGCCAGCAGTTCTGAAACAGGAGGGAGAGAGACCCAGTACTTC. Its translation: CASSSETGGRETQYF.

With respect to this clone: A junction boundary mismatches the germline segment, possibly from a read error. The V and J genes are TRBV5-5 and TRBJ1-3, with D possibly being TRBD1 (6 bases). The CDR3 extends over 14 amino acids. Germline CDR1 SGHKS, CDR2 YYEKEE (reference sequence). The CDR3 region is CASSLYREGSTIYF. As DNA, the CDR3 is TGTGCCAGCAGCTTGTACAGGGAAGGAAGCACCATATATTTT.

A remark on this clone: Additional DNA sequences in this sample encode the identical CDR3. This chain links TRBV9 with TRBJ2-7; TRBD2 aligns across 7 bases. This CDR3 region has 14 residues. V gave up 4 bases and J gave up 0 bases; unmatched junction bases: 4. Looked up from germline, CDR1 is SGDLS and CDR2 is YYNGEE. CDR3 loop: CASSPRGDSYEQYF. As DNA, the CDR3 is TGTGCCAGCAGCCCCCGGGGGGACTCCTACGAGCAGTACTTC. Variable domain in full (rest from reference TRBV9 and TRBJ2-7): DSGVTQTPKHLITATGQRVTLRCSPRSGDLSVYWYQQSLDQGLQFLIQYYNGEERAKGNILERFSAQQFPDLHSELNLSSLELGDSALYFCASSPRGDSYEQYFGPGTRLTVT.

This clone was observed once. The chain is built from TRBV7-9 and TRBJ1-6; tentatively, D is TRBD1 (6 bases). The germline CDR1 and CDR2 sequences are SEHNR and FQNEAQ (reference sequence). V lost 4 bases, J lost 6 bases, and 13 bases lay in between. The CDR3 has 15 amino acids. The CDR3 here is CASSSRDKLNSPLHF. The CDR3 coding sequence is TGTGCCAGCAGCTCGAGGGACAAGCTTAATTCACCCCTCCACTTT.

This rearrangement joins TRBV6-1 to TRBJ2-3; 7 bases are shared with TRBD1. The CDR3 loop spans 15 amino acids. CDR1 is MNHNS and CDR2 is SASEGT in the germline V gene. V lost 2 bases, J lost 4 bases, and 6 bases stayed unmatched. CDR3 sequence reads: CASSEYGRGPDTQYF. The CDR3 DNA is TGTGCCAGCAGTGAATACGGAAGGGGGCCAGATACGCAGTATTTT.

J is TRBJ2-7 and V is TRBV29-1; D remains ambiguous. The length of the CDR3 is 13 residues. Germline V gene lookup returns CDR1 SQVTM and CDR2 ANQGSEA. The germline V and J ends were trimmed by 6 bases and 7 bases, with 19 bases remaining between them. The CDR3 loop reads CSVLSRSSLEQYF. In DNA form, the CDR3 reads TGCAGCGTGCTTAGTCGGTCGTCTCTGGAGCAGTACTTC.

The chain couples TRBV10-3 to TRBJ1-2; a possible D gene is TRBD1 (6 bases). CDR1 is ENHRY and CDR2 is SYGVKD in the germline V gene. The V end was cut by 4 bases, the J end by 6 bases, with 9 bases between. CDR3 length: 12 amino acids. CDR3: CAISGGGDGYTF. Written as DNA, the CDR3 is TGTGCCATCAGTGGAGGGGGAGATGGCTACACCTTC.

V is TRBV30 and J is TRBJ2-1; D may be TRBD1 (5 bases). This CDR3 comprises 14 residues. Germline V lookup: CDR1 GTSNPN, CDR2 SVGIG (reference sequence). Trimming removed 2 bases from V and 3 bases from J, with 11 bases in between. Written as DNA, the CDR3 is TGTGCCTGGAGTCGGACAACAAACTACAATGAGCAGTTCTTC. This translates into CAWSRTTNYNEQFF.

This rearrangement joins TRBV7-3 to TRBJ2-5; TRBD2 aligns across 9 bases. The CDR3 is 14 amino acids. V trimming: 2 bases; J trimming: 5 bases; junction bases outside the gene matches: 3. Germline-derived CDR1 and CDR2 are SGHTA and FQGTGA. The CDR3 sequence is CASSLAGGSETQYF. The CDR3 nucleotides read TGTGCCAGCAGCTTAGCGGGGGGGTCGGAGACCCAGTACTTC.

V and J are TRBV29-1 and TRBJ1-5; D unresolved. The germline V gene has CDR1 SQVTM and CDR2 ANQGSEA. V was trimmed by 7 bases and J by 1 base, leaving 11 bases between them. This CDR3 is built from 13 residues. The CDR3 here is CSARTGSNQPQHF. CDR3 in DNA: TGCAGCGCTCGCACGGGGAGCAATCAGCCCCAGCATTTT. Combining the CDR3 with reference TRBV29-1 and TRBJ1-5 gives the whole variable domain SAVISQKPSRDICQRGTSLTIQCQVDSQVTMMFWYRQQPGQSLTLIATANQGSEATYESGFVIDKFPISRPNLTFSTLTVSNMSPEDSSIYLCSARTGSNQPQHFGDGTRLSIL.

The gene calls are TRBV4-3 and TRBJ2-5, with 9 bases fitting TRBD2. The germline CDR1 and CDR2 sequences are LGHNA and YSLEER. The CDR3 is 19 residues long. The V segment lost 1 base and the J segment 5 bases; nucleotides outside the gene matches: 17. The CDR3 nucleotides are TGCGCCAGCAGCCAAGGGGGTCAAGGTAGCGGGGGAGGCATGGAGACCCAGTACTTC. Protein sequence: CASSQGGQGSGGGMETQYF.

The chain recombines TRBV6-5 with TRBJ1-5; no definite D call. With 0 bases removed from V and 7 bases from J, the gap between germline ends came to 7 bases. The CDR3 runs to 13 residues. The germline V gene encodes CDR1 MNHEY and CDR2 SVGAGI. This chain's CDR3 is CASSYSREQPQHF. The CDR3 nucleotides read TGTGCCAGCAGTTACTCCCGCGAACAGCCCCAGCATTTT.

V and J are TRBV2 and TRBJ1-2; D might be TRBD1 (6 bases). CDR1 is SNHLY, CDR2 FYNNEI, per germline. With 6 bases removed from V and 2 bases from J, the gap between germline ends came to 16 bases. CDR3 length equals 15 residues. The CDR3 bases are TGTGCCAGCAGGGACGGGACACCGAAAAACTATGGCTACACCTTC. Protein product: CASRDGTPKNYGYTF.

The CDR3 DNA follows: TGTGCCAGCAGTGATTCTCCAGCGCCAGAGACCCAGTACTTC. This sequence encodes CASSDSPAPETQYF. The rearrangement uses TRBV6-1 and TRBJ2-5; D ambiguous. The germline gives CDR1 MNHNS, CDR2 SASEGT. Trimming took 3 bases from V and 4 from J, leaving 12 bases between them. This CDR3 comprises 14 residues.

The V gene is TRBV10-2, the J gene TRBJ1-1; 8 bases map to TRBD1. The ends lost 8 bases at V and 7 bases at J; junction bases unmatched: 9. The CDR3 contains 13 residues. Germline V gives CDR1 WSHSY, CDR2 SAAADI. The CDR3 spells CASVRTGSGEAFF. Written as DNA, the CDR3 is TGCGCCAGCGTTCGGACAGGGTCGGGTGAAGCTTTCTTT.

The sample holds one count of this clone. The chain recombines TRBV10-3 with TRBJ1-6; TRBD1 might be the D (6 bases). Germline V CDR1 and CDR2: ENHRY, SYGVKD. V was shortened by 4 bases and J by 14 bases, with 12 bases between the two germline ends. The CDR3 is 12 amino acids. CDR3 sequence: CAISAQGMALHF. The DNA for the CDR3 is TGTGCCATCAGTGCGCAGGGGATGGCCCTCCACTTT.

The chain has TRBV6-6 and TRBJ1-6, with unresolved D. V dropped 4 bases and J dropped 7 bases, with 8 bases sitting between them. This CDR3 spans 13 amino acids. Germline loops: CDR1 MNHNY, CDR2 SVGAGI (reference sequence). The CDR3 nucleotides are TGTGCCAGCAGTTCTCAACTAAATTCACCCCTCCACTTT. It encodes CASSSQLNSPLHF.

This chain uses TRBV30 with TRBJ1-5, with D possibly being TRBD1 (6 bases). The V gene's germline CDR1 is GTSNPN and CDR2 SVGIG (reference sequence). The CDR3 extends over 16 amino acids. Trimming took off 0 bases at V and 2 bases at J, with 14 bases between the two ends. CDR3 in DNA: TGTGCCTGGAGTGTAGGGGGGGCGAACGGCAATCAGCCCCAGCATTTT. Its protein is CAWSVGGANGNQPQHF.

This sequence joins TRBV5-1 and TRBJ2-3; 9 nucleotides align to TRBD1. This CDR3 has 16 amino acids. Trimming took 2 bases from V and 5 from J; bases not matched to a gene: 9. Per the germline V gene, CDR1 is SGHRS and CDR2 is YFSETQ. CDR3 sequence: CASSLETGGQGDTQYF. As DNA, the CDR3 is TGCGCCAGCAGCTTAGAGACAGGGGGTCAAGGAGATACGCAGTATTTT.